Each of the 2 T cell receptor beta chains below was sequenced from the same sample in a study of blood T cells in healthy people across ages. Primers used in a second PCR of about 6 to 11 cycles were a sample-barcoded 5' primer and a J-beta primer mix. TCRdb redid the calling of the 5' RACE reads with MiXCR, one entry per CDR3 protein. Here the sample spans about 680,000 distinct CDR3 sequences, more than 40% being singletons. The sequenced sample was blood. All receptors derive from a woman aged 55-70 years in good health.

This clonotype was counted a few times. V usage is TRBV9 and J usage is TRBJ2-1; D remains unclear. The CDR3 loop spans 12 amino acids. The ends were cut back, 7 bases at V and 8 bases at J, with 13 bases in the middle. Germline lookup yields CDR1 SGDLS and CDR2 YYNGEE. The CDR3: CASSPDRDEQFF. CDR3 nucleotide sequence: TGTGCCAGCTCACCAGACCGTGATGAGCAGTTCTTC.

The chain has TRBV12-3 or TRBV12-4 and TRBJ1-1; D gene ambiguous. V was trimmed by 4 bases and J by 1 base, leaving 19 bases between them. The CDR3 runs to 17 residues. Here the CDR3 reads CASSWGAWGRENTEAFF. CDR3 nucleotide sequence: TGTGCCAGCAGTTGGGGTGCGTGGGGAAGGGAGAACACTGAAGCTTTCTTT.